This TCR beta chain was sequenced during a study of T cell responses to AZD1222 COVID-19 vaccine. Study-wide results and caveats: Donor demographics were predominantly white British with a female majority; clonal diversity may be underestimated. CD4 TCRs associated with vaccination spanned spike, dominating at 160-218 and 743-854.

Only in-frame clones appear in the TCRdb table, and some are missing; sequencing was by immunoSEQ multiplex PCR. The sample holds fewer than 120,000 clones, 85% to 95% seen once. On this clone: Its antigen is not identified.

With 8 bases removed from V and 1 base from J, the gap between germline ends came to 10 bases. Per germline, CDR1 MDHEN and CDR2 SYDVKM. This CDR3 comprises 13 residues. This TCR was sampled from an adult in good health. The sample in question was peripheral blood, obtained on day 0 of AZD1222 vaccination. V usage is TRBV28 and J usage is TRBJ2-3; D is tentatively TRBD1 or TRBD2 (5 bases each). The DNA for the CDR3 is TGTGCCAGCCGGGACCGGGGCACAGATACGCAGTATTTT. Protein: CASRDRGTDTQYF.